This TCR beta chain was identified during a study of human T cells and chemical hapten exposure. TCRdb passed the RACE reads through MiXCR, listing each CDR3 protein once. The sample yields 180,000 or so distinct CDR3 sequences, 20% to 25% seen once. Time point noted: patch test 1, 2 weeks after DPC sensitization. This sample's treatment: therapeutic diphenylcyclopropenone sensitization with weekly scalp DPC. The CDR3 totals 13 residues. Germline values: CDR1 SGHRS, CDR2 YFSETQ. V was trimmed by 4 bases and J by 1 base, leaving 8 bases between them. A few counts support this clonotype. The chain couples TRBV5-1 to TRBJ1-1, with a tentative D call TRBD1 (6 bases). The origin of this receptor is a woman between 45 and 65 years old with alopecia areata. Some clones in this sample may be carry-over from other donors' samples. This specimen consisted of whole blood, obtained in connection with sensitization to the hapten diphenylcyclopropenone (DPC). CDR3 sequence: CASSVGQNTEAFF. Here the CDR3 DNA reads TGCGCCAGCAGCGTGGGACAGAACACTGAAGCTTTCTTT.